What follows describes a single TCR beta chain. The antigen is not known. This entry is derived from a study of Ad26.COV2.S vaccination and SARS-CoV-2 variants. Study-level information: The study gave Ad26.COV2.S intramuscularly, once or twice 56 days apart.

As to treatment: around 19 received Ad26.COV2.S at low or high dose, single or two shots; 5 received placebo; per-sample allocation not given. It was on day 63 after the first vaccine or placebo injection that samples were taken. The CDR3 sequence is 15 residues long. Germline V gives CDR1 SGHRS, CDR2 YFSETQ. V lost 0 bases, J lost 8 bases, and 6 bases stayed unmatched. TCRdb's table, derived via immunoSEQ multiplex PCR, lists solely in-frame clones and lacks some. The data show under 550,000 clones, with roughly 90% seen just once and 3.6% held by the top ten. Findings of the study overall: Vaccine recipients surpassed placebo recipients in spike-specific TCR breadth. Reported post-vaccination CD8+ and CD4+ T cell responses to spike showed substantial breadth. Non-spike TCR breadth did not differ much between vaccine and placebo recipients.

The clonotype was recovered from a person between 18 and 60 years old who received the Ad26.COV2.S COVID-19 vaccine or a placebo. The chain combines TRBV5-1 with TRBJ1-4; 8 positions match TRBD1. Sequencing was performed on peripheral blood, taken in a trial of Ad26.COV2.S vaccine versus placebo. The CDR3 region has the DNA TGCGCCAGCAGCTTGGCGGACAGGGTAGAAGAAAAACTGTTTTTT. Amino acid sequence: CASSLADRVEEKLFF.